Listed here is a single T cell receptor beta chain. Its antigen remains unidentified. This entry belongs to a study of OX40 agonist ivuxolimab in advanced cancers. Study details: Patients in dose escalation had liver, melanoma, kidney or head and neck cancers. Subjects had a mean age of around 60 years, with a range of 23 to 79; 82.7% were male. Study findings and constraints: The antigen specificity of the peripheral T cells (those that were expanded) was not determined.

Looked up from germline, CDR1 is PRHDT and CDR2 is FYEKMQ (reference sequence). V lost 4 bases to trimming and J lost 2 bases; unmatched junction nucleotides: 7. The CDR3 is 15 amino acids. Method: immunoSEQ multiplex PCR; TCRdb's copy keeps in-frame clones and lacks some. The table has 30,000 to 35,000 clones, roughly 82% seen once. The chain combines TRBV13 with TRBJ1-2, with TRBD1 identical over 7 bases. Material: CD4+ or CD8+ T cells sorted from blood, obtained in a trial of the OX40 agonist ivuxolimab. This TCR derives from an adult with an advanced solid tumor such as melanoma, head and neck, liver or kidney cancer. CDR3 nucleotides: TGTGCCAGCAGCTCAGGGGGAGCCCTGAACTATGGCTACACCTTC. This sequence encodes CASSSGGALNYGYTF.